This entry is about one T cell receptor (beta chain). Its antigen is as yet unknown. These data are taken from a study of cytomegalovirus exposure and HLA in healthy donors. Study outcomes and limitations: Indistinguishable V segments, including TRBV6-2 and TRBV6-3, were excluded.

The V and J ends lost 6 bases and 5 bases respectively, with 16 bases between them. Germline CDR1 reads SNHLY; CDR2 reads FYNNEI. The CDR3 sequence is 14 residues long. The PCR was carried out with 60 Vbeta primers and 13 Jbeta primers. The protocol was immunoSEQ multiplex PCR, while the TCRdb copy is restricted to in-frame clones and leaves out a portion. The sample lists roughly 140,000 clones, around three quarters seen once, with about 6.8% in the top ten. Though probably carrying unrecorded immune exposures, donors were nominally healthy at sampling. This clonotype was sampled from a woman aged 40 to 50 in good health and CMV-seropositive. The sequenced sample was PBMCs. The rearrangement links TRBV2 to TRBJ2-5, with D perhaps TRBD2 (5 bases). This CDR3 reads CASSYSDSRETQYF. The CDR3 DNA is TGTGCCAGCAGCTATAGCGACTCTCGGGAGACCCAGTACTTC.